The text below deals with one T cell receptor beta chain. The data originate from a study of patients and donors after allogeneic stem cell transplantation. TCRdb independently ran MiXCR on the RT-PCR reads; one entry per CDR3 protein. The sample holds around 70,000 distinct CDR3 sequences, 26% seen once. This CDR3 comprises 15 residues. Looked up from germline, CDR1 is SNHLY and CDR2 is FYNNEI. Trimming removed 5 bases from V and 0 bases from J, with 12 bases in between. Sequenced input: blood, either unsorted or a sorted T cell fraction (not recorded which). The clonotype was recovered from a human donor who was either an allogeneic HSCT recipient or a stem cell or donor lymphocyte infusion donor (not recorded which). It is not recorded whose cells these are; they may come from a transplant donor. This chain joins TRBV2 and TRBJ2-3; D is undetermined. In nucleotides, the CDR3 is TGTGCCAGCAGTACTGGGGAAACTAGCACAGATACGCAGTATTTT. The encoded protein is CASSTGETSTDTQYF.